This T cell receptor (beta chain) was sequenced during a study of blood T cell repertoires in COVID-19. The germline V gene encodes CDR1 SGDLS and CDR2 YYNGEE. The V and J ends lost 4 bases and 5 bases respectively, with 18 bases between them. CDR3 length: 16 residues. The assay was immunoSEQ multiplex PCR, and TCRdb's table has in-frame clones only and misses some. The table lists some 190,000 clones, more than 75% of them singletons, with around 15% in the top ten. This clone was observed a single time. All enrollees were about 18 to 89 years old and from fewer than 30 US areas. Contact with a PCR-confirmed or clinician-diagnosed COVID-19 case occurred within 2 weeks of entry.

Specimen: PBMCs or T cells enriched from blood (not recorded which). This receptor was taken from a man aged 60 to 75 who had been exposed to COVID-19. The rearrangement uses TRBV9 and TRBJ2-2; TRBD1 might be the D (5 bases). As DNA, the CDR3 is TGTGCCAGCAGCATCTCCCCCAGGGCTGGGACCGGGGAGCTGTTTTTT. Amino acids: CASSISPRAGTGELFF.